The text below deals with one T cell receptor beta chain. As yet, its antigen is unknown. The V end lost 6 bases, the J end lost 8 bases, and 19 bases lay between the germline ends. Looked up from germline, CDR1 is MNHEY and CDR2 is SVGAGI. CDR3 length: 14 amino acids. PCR amplification relied on 60 Vbeta primers (plus 13 Jbeta primers). Profiling relied on immunoSEQ multiplex PCR, and the TCRdb table lists in-frame clones only, not all of them. The sample carries about 220,000 clones, over 65% recorded once. This entry comes from a study of cytomegalovirus exposure and HLA in healthy donors. Whole-study results and caveats: TCR sequences were mostly rare, though some public TCRs occurred in many donors.

This receptor was taken from a man aged 18 to 29 in good health and CMV-seronegative. The sample consisted of PBMCs. The V and J genes are TRBV6-5 and TRBJ1-2; D may be TRBD1 (6 bases). CDR3 nucleotides: TGTGCCAGCAGCCCTGCCGGGGGGCTCGAAGGCTACACCTTC. This gives the protein CASSPAGGLEGYTF.